This T cell receptor (beta chain) was documented in a study of T cells expressing NK-cell markers. TCRdb re-called the 5' RACE reads; every CDR3 protein appears as one record, without DNA. Its listing shows approximately 110,000 distinct CDR3 sequences. This CDR3 has 13 residues. Germline values: CDR1 SGHTA, CDR2 FQGNSA. This receptor was obtained from a woman between 18 and 69 years old in good health. The sample taken for sequencing was blood T cells: a sorted CD56 or NKG2C T cell subset, CD4+ or CD8+ T cells, or bulk PBMC T cells (not recorded which). V usage is TRBV7-2 and J usage is TRBJ2-5; TCRdb indicates TRBD1, and absent DNA this call remains unverified. The chain's CDR3 is CASSLAPPETQYF.